This T cell receptor (beta chain) was identified in a study of T cell changes during pregnancy in multiple sclerosis. TCRdb's copy holds only in-frame clones and misses some; the assay was immunoSEQ multiplex PCR. The sample includes fewer than 35,000 clones, approximately 94% of them seen just once. The receptor's source is a female donor with multiple sclerosis, enrolled in a pregnancy study. Sequences were derived from CD4+ T cells from peripheral blood mononuclear cells, sampled after pregnancy.

In DNA, the CDR3 is TGTGCCAGCTCACCAAACGGACAGGGATATGGCTACACCTTC. Amino acid sequence: CASSPNGQGYGYTF. V and J are TRBV18 and TRBJ1-2, with TRBD1 matching 8 bases. This CDR3 has 14 amino acids. The germline gives CDR1 KGHSH, CDR2 LQKENI. Trimming cost V 2 bases and J 5 bases; bases outside gene matches: 4.